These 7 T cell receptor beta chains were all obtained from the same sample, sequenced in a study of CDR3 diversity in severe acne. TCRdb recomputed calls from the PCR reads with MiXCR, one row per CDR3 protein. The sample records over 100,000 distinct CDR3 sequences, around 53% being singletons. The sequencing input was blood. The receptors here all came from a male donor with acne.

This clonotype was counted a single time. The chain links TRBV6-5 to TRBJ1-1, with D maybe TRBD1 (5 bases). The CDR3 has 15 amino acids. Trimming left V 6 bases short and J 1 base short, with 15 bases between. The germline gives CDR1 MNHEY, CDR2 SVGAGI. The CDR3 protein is CASSRPTGRNTEAFF. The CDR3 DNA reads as TGTGCCAGCAGCCGTCCTACAGGAAGGAACACTGAAGCTTTCTTT.

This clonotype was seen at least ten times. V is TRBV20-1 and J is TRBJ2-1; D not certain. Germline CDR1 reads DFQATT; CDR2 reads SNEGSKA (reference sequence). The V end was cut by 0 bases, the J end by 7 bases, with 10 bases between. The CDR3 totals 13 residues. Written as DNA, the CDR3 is TGCAGTGCTAGAGACCATCTCCGGAATGAGCAGTTCTTC. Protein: CSARDHLRNEQFF.

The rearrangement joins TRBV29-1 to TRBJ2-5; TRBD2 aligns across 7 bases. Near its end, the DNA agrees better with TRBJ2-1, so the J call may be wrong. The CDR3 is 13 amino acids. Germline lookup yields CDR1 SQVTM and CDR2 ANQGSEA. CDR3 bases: TGCAGCGTTGATGGGACCGGGGGAGGGGAGCAGTTCTTC. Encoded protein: CSVDGTGGGEQFF.

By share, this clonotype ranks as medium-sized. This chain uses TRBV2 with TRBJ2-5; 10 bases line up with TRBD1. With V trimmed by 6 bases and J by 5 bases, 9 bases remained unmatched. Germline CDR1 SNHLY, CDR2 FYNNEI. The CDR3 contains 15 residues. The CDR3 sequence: CASRIRQGARETQYF. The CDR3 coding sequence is TGTGCCAGCAGGATCCGACAGGGGGCCCGGGAGACCCAGTACTTC.

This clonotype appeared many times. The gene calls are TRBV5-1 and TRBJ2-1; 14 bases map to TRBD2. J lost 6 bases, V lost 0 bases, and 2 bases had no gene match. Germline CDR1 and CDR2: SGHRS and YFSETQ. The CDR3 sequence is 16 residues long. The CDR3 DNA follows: TGCGCCAGCAGCTTGGCCGGGACTAGCGGGAGCAATGAGCAGTTCTTC. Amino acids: CASSLAGTSGSNEQFF.

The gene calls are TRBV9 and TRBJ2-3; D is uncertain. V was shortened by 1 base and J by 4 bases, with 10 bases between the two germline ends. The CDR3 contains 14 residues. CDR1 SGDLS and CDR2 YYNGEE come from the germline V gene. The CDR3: CASSVSRAPDTQYF. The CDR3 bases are TGTGCCAGCAGCGTATCTCGTGCCCCAGATACGCAGTATTTT.

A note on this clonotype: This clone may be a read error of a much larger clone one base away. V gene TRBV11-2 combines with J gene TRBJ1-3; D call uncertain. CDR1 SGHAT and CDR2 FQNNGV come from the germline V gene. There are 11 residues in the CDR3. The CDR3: CAGSLFNTIYF. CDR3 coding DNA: TGTGCCGGCAGCTTGTTCAACACCATATATTTT. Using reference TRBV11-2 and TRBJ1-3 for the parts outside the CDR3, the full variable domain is EAGVAQSPRYKIIEKRQSVAFWCNPISGHATLYWYQQILGQGPKLLIQFQNNGVVDDSQLPKDRFSAERLKGVDSTLKIQPAKLEDSAVYLCAGSLFNTIYFGEGSWLTVV.